These T cell receptor beta chains were read from a single sample in a study of cytomegalovirus exposure and HLA in healthy donors. Generated by immunoSEQ multiplex PCR, the TCRdb table keeps only in-frame clones and is missing some. Here the sample spans over 100,000 clones, about 76% being singletons. Sequenced material: PBMCs. These TCRs come from a woman aged 35 to 49 in good health and CMV-seronegative. Each CDR3 is given with its conserved first and last residue. A D gene is named only where the DNA matches it firmly. Expanded clones get a size class; other rows say once, few or many, or leave the size out.

d_call,clone_size,j_call,v_call,cdr3_nt,cdr3_aa
NA,NA,TRBJ1-4,TRBV6-1,TGTGCCAGCAGCGGGTCGGCCTCAGAGGAAAAACTGTTTTTT,CASSGSASEEKLFF
NA,NA,TRBJ1-2,TRBV4-3,TGCGCCAGCAGTAGCAGTAGTTTCGACTATGGCTACACCTTC,CASSSSSFDYGYTF
NA,NA,TRBJ2-5,TRBV30,TGTGCCTGGACCACAACCGGAGGAGCCTTCCCAGTGTACTTC,CAWTTTGGAFPVYF
NA,NA,TRBJ1-5,TRBV5-1,TGCGCCAGCAGCTTGGAAGGGAGGCGGCCACAGCCCCAGCATTTT,CASSLEGRRPQPQHF
NA,once,TRBJ1-1,TRBV5-5,TGTGCCAGCAGCTTCGGACTTGAAGCTTTCTTT,CASSFGLEAFF
TRBD2,NA,TRBJ2-5,TRBV7-9,TGTGCCAGCAGCTTACTAGCGGTCCAAGAGACCCAGTACTTC,CASSLLAVQETQYF
NA,NA,TRBJ1-2,TRBV7-9,TGTGCCGGTGGGGAGGCCTCCGACTATGGCTACACCTTC,CAGGEASDYGYTF
TRBD1,NA,TRBJ2-7,TRBV6-5,TGTGCCAGCAGTTTGACAGGGTACGAGCAGTACTTC,CASSLTGYEQYF
NA,NA,TRBJ2-7,TRBV11-3,TGTGCCAGCAGCTTAGGGGAGACCGGGCTAGGCGAGCAGTACTTC,CASSLGETGLGEQYF
TRBD1,NA,TRBJ1-1,TRBV6-5,TGTGCCAGCAGTTCCCTATCAGGGGGCACTGAAGCTTTCTTT,CASSSLSGGTEAFF
NA,NA,TRBJ1-5,TRBV29-1,TGCAGCGTTGTGCAGGGAAATCAGCCCCAGCATTTT,CSVVQGNQPQHF
TRBD2,NA,TRBJ2-4,TRBV7-9,TGTGCCAGCAGCCGGGGGGAGGGAAACATTCAGTACTTC,CASSRGEGNIQYF
TRBD1,NA,TRBJ1-4,TRBV28,TGTGCCAGCAGCCGGACAGGGGGCCGTGGTGAAAAACTGTTTTTT,CASSRTGGRGEKLFF
TRBD2,few,TRBJ2-5,TRBV5-6,TGTGCCAGCAGCTTGGGGACTAGCTCAGGAAAGACCCAGTACTTC,CASSLGTSSGKTQYF
NA,few,TRBJ1-1,TRBV7-9,TGTGCCAGCAGCTTACCGGGAGGGGGCACTGAAGCTTTCTTT,CASSLPGGGTEAFF